A single sample is the source of the 7 T cell receptor beta chains below, sequenced in a study of blood T cell repertoires in COVID-19. Sequencing was performed with immunoSEQ multiplex PCR; in TCRdb, only in-frame clones are kept and a portion is missing. Of 150,000 to 200,000 clones listed, 92% are singletons. The sample was peripheral blood. The origin of the receptors is a man younger than 45 with COVID-19, enrolled during active disease.

This clone was recorded once. This chain joins TRBV2 and TRBJ2-4; D may be TRBD2 (5 bases). The V and J ends lost 4 bases and 2 bases respectively, with 15 bases between them. The germline gives CDR1 SNHLY, CDR2 FYNNEI. CDR3 size: 16 residues. In nucleotides, the CDR3 is TGTGCCAGCAGTGGGGGAGACTACGGGCCCAAAAACATTCAGTACTTC. Amino acids: CASSGGDYGPKNIQYF.

This clone was seen a few times. V gene TRBV3-1 (or the pseudogene TRBV3-2) combines with J gene TRBJ1-1; the D is unclear. The CDR3 extends over 15 amino acids. Per germline, CDR1 LGHDT and CDR2 YNNKEL (reference sequence). V was trimmed by 6 bases and J by 4 bases, leaving 18 bases between them. The CDR3 DNA is TGTGCCAGCAGTCATACAGCGTCGGGGTTCACTGAAGCTTTCTTT. This translates into CASSHTASGFTEAFF.

This rearrangement joins TRBV19 to TRBJ1-2; D remains unclear. Trimming left V 6 bases short and J 4 bases short, with 18 bases between. The CDR3 has 15 residues. The germline V gene encodes CDR1 LNHDA and CDR2 SQIVND (reference sequence). CDR3 residues: CASRVGGMGGYGYTF. Here the CDR3 DNA reads TGTGCCAGTAGGGTCGGAGGGATGGGAGGCTATGGCTACACCTTC.

The rearrangement links TRBV5-1 to TRBJ2-7; no clear D gene. V gave up 1 base and J gave up 0 bases, with 5 bases separating them. This CDR3 spans 13 amino acids. Per the germline V gene, CDR1 is SGHRS and CDR2 is YFSETQ. The CDR3 is CASSLYSSYEQYF. CDR3 sequence (DNA): TGCGCCAGCAGCTTGTATAGCTCCTACGAGCAGTACTTC. Full variable domain (rest looked up from reference TRBV5-1 and TRBJ2-7): KAGVTQTPRYLIKTRGQQVTLSCSPISGHRSVSWYQQTPGQGLQFLFEYFSETQRNKGNFPGRFSGRQFSNSRSEMNVSTLELGDSALYLCASSLYSSYEQYFGPGTRLTVT.

The V gene is TRBV5-1, the J gene TRBJ1-4; D is unresolved. CDR3 length equals 15 residues. The germline CDR1 and CDR2 sequences are SGHRS and YFSETQ. The V end lost 0 bases, the J end lost 7 bases, and 13 bases lay between the germline ends. The CDR3 here is CASSLVTGNVEKLFF. CDR3 sequence (DNA): TGCGCCAGCAGCTTGGTAACGGGGAATGTTGAAAAACTGTTTTTT.

The CDR3 coding sequence is TGTGCCAGCAGCTTGGTTGCTACCGCTTACAATGAGCAGTTCTTC. Its protein product is CASSLVATAYNEQFF. The genes are TRBV5-5 and TRBJ2-1, with D hard to call. This CDR3 comprises 15 residues. Germline loops: CDR1 SGHKS, CDR2 YYEKEE (reference sequence). V was clipped by 0 bases and J by 4 bases, with 11 bases between them.

J is TRBJ1-1 and V is TRBV10-3, with D perhaps TRBD1 (6 bases). The CDR3 extends over 17 amino acids. Germline V gene sequence: CDR1 ENHRY, CDR2 SYGVKD. V gave up 1 base and J gave up 5 bases, with 20 bases separating them. CDR3 in amino acids: CAISEWKTGARVTEAFF. The CDR3 DNA follows: TGTGCCATCAGTGAGTGGAAGACAGGCGCAAGGGTAACTGAAGCTTTCTTT.